This TCR beta chain was identified during a study of blood T cell dynamics during melanoma immunotherapy. A remark on this clone: Its antigen is not known.

Produced via immunoSEQ multiplex PCR; TCRdb's table is partial and in-frame only. The sample lists about 12,000 clones; roughly 83% were seen once. Regarding the study as a whole: PBMC repertoires of eventual disease-control patients split at W3 into clonality or diversity gains.

The time point: pre-treatment baseline. Sampling occurred pretreatment (T0) and at week 3 (W3), after cycle one of checkpoint blockade. Response was assessed by RECIST 1.1 at 12 weeks, except a couple of rapid progressors. The CDR3 covers 14 residues. CDR1 and CDR2 (germline): SNHLY, FYNNEI. V lost 1 base and J lost 12, with 13 bases in between. Sample: blood, taken from a patient treated with checkpoint blockade. The chain links TRBV2 to TRBJ1-6; D is perhaps TRBD1 (5 bases). The sequence was obtained from a human donor with melanoma. In DNA form, the CDR3 reads TGTGCCAGCAGTGAAGATAGGACACCTGGACCCCTCCACTTT. Translation: CASSEDRTPGPLHF.